The sequence of this TCR beta chain was determined in a study of shared clonotypes between healthy human individuals. This clone occurred a few times. Its antigen is not known. Naive-designated CD8 cells lacked CD45RO, were positively enriched for CCR7, and omitted terminally differentiated effector memory CD45RA+ cells. Donors comprised healthy HIV-negative adults lacking recent acute infections or vaccinations. Regarding the study as a whole: For naive CD4 cells, approximately 5% of clonotypes were shared across a few donors. Rarefaction revealed incomplete sorted-subset sequencing despite large depth. Clonotypes not shared had lower generation probabilities than those common to all four donors.

Clones were read by immunoSEQ multiplex PCR, and TCRdb kept only the in-frame ones, dropping some. The data show hundreds of thousands of clones, 85% to 95% seen once. The CDR3 runs 13 residues. In germline, CDR1 is SGHTA, CDR2 FQGTGA. The V gene lost 5 bases and the J gene lost 2 bases, with 10 bases spanning the gap. The origin of this receptor is a man younger than 40 in good health. The sequenced sample consisted of naive CD8+ T cells sorted from blood. This chain links TRBV7-3 with TRBJ2-7; the D is unclear. The CDR3 DNA reads as TGTGCCAGCAGCGGAACTGTCACCTACGAGCAGTACTTC. Translating it yields CASSGTVTYEQYF.